The clone carrying this TCR beta chain came up many times. This CDR3 has 12 residues. V was shortened by 0 bases and J by 4 bases, with 3 bases between the two germline ends. The germline V gene encodes CDR1 ENHRY and CDR2 SYGVKD. This record belongs to a study of blood T cells in healthy people across ages. Combining a sample-barcoded 5' primer with a J-beta primer mix, a second PCR ran for 7 to 11 cycles. TCRdb reanalysed the 5' RACE reads using MiXCR and keeps one entry per CDR3 protein. The profile shows 1.5 million to 2 million distinct CDR3 sequences, 30% to 40% of them singletons. The chain is built from TRBV10-3 and TRBJ1-2; D ambiguous. This clonotype was obtained from a woman under 40 in good health. Sequenced sample: blood. The CDR3 region has the DNA TGTGCCATCAGTGAGTCGGCCTATGGCTACACCTTC. The encoded protein is CAISESAYGYTF.